This TCR beta chain came from a study of T cells expressing NK-cell markers. Findings and caveats of the study: Among CD8+ T cells from about six donors, dominant NKG2C+ clonotypes accounted for about 1.0-7.0%.

The CDR3 is 13 amino acids. Germline values: CDR1 MDHEN, CDR2 SYDVKM. On this clonotype itself: Its antigen remains unknown.

The authors generated TCR beta cDNA through 5'RACE template switching with UMIs. Following a re-call of the 5' RACE reads, TCRdb has one entry per CDR3 protein and lacks DNA. The sample table sets out 120,000 to 150,000 distinct CDR3 sequences. This TCR came from a young man in good health. The V and J genes are TRBV28 and TRBJ2-1; TCRdb names TRBD2, which stays unverified in the absence of DNA. Sequences were obtained from blood T cells: a sorted CD56 or NKG2C T cell subset, CD4+ or CD8+ T cells, or bulk PBMC T cells (not recorded which). The CDR3 here is CASSPGLDNEQFF.